The rows below give T cell receptor beta chains drawn from one sample of a study of cytomegalovirus exposure and HLA in healthy donors. TCRdb's copy holds only in-frame clones and misses some; the assay was immunoSEQ multiplex PCR. Of 200,000 to 250,000 clones listed, over 65% are singletons. Sequencing was carried out using PBMCs. The receptors were sampled from a human donor in good health. CDR3s include the opening cysteine and the closing phenylalanine or tryptophan. D genes are given only for firm matches. Not every row has a clone size; where given, it reads once, few, many or a size class.

d_gene,len,v_gene,abundance,j_gene,CDR3nt,CDR3aa
TRBD1,15,TRBV7-9,NA,TRBJ2-2,TGTGCCAGCAGCTTAAGACAGGGTTCCACCGGGGAGCTGTTTTTT,CASSLRQGSTGELFF
NA,12,TRBV5-6,NA,TRBJ2-3,TGTGCCAGCAGCTTCGGCACAGATACGCAGTATTTT,CASSFGTDTQYF
NA,13,TRBV7-9,NA,TRBJ2-7,TGTGCCAGCAGCCACGATCCACGGAGGGAGCAGTACTTC,CASSHDPRREQYF
TRBD2,15,TRBV25-1,NA,TRBJ2-7,TGTGCCAGCAGTGAAGGACTAGCGGGAGCTCTCGAGCAGTACTTC,CASSEGLAGALEQYF
NA,16,TRBV9,NA,TRBJ2-1,TGTGCCAGCAGGAGCGACCGTCGTGGGCGGGACAATGAGCAGTTCTTC,CASRSDRRGRDNEQFF
NA,13,TRBV27,NA,TRBJ1-5,TGTGCCAGCGGTGGACAAACCAATCAGCCCCAGCATTTT,CASGGQTNQPQHF
NA,15,TRBV29-1,NA,TRBJ2-7,TGCAGCGTGCGCTTTTCCCGGGACTCTACCTACGAGCAGTACTTC,CSVRFSRDSTYEQYF
TRBD2,15,TRBV7-8,NA,TRBJ2-3,TGTGCCAGCAGCTTAGGGATAGCGGGAGCAGATACGCAGTATTTT,CASSLGIAGADTQYF
TRBD1,19,TRBV2,NA,TRBJ1-2,TGTGCCAGCAGTGAAGCGCTTCTGGGACAGGGGCTAGGGAACTATGGCTACACCTTC,CASSEALLGQGLGNYGYTF
NA,14,TRBV9,once,TRBJ2-7,TGTGCCAGCAGCGTAGGCCAGGATCCCTACGAGCAGTACTTC,CASSVGQDPYEQYF
TRBD2,18,TRBV11-2,NA,TRBJ2-3,TGTGCCAGCAGGCCGACTAGCGGAAGAAGATTACTCACAGATACGCAGTATTTT,CASRPTSGRRLLTDTQYF
NA,16,TRBV4-2,NA,TRBJ2-7,TGTGCCAGCAGCCAAGAGTCCCAGCGGAGCACCTACGAGCAGTACTTC,CASSQESQRSTYEQYF
NA,12,TRBV5-6,NA,TRBJ2-7,TGTGCCAGCAGCTCGGGACTTCTTGAGCAGTACTTC,CASSSGLLEQYF
NA,15,TRBV29-1,NA,TRBJ1-2,TGCAGCGTTGAAGGGGAGGGGGATAACTACTATGGCTACACCTTC,CSVEGEGDNYYGYTF
NA,13,TRBV25-1,few,TRBJ2-7,TGTGCCAGCAGTGACAGGGGTTCCTACGAGCAGTACTTC,CASSDRGSYEQYF
TRBD2,15,TRBV7-2,NA,TRBJ2-1,TGTGCCAGCAGCACTGAGGGACTACGCGAGATAAAGCAGTTCTTC,CASSTEGLREIKQFF
NA,14,TRBV25-1,NA,TRBJ2-1,TGTGCCAGCAGTGAATCCACCAAGATCGGTGAGCAGTTCTTC,CASSESTKIGEQFF
TRBD2,13,TRBV5-1,NA,TRBJ2-2,TGCGCCAGCAGCCTCCGGGGGGCCGGGGAGCTGTTTTTT,CASSLRGAGELFF
NA,15,TRBV21-1,NA,TRBJ1-5,TGTGCCAGCAGCAAAGAGACAGGGGAAAGTCAGCCCCAGCATTTT,CASSKETGESQPQHF
TRBD2,14,TRBV5-4,NA,TRBJ2-7,TGTGCCAGCAGATTAGCGGGAGGGCCCTACGAGCAGTACTTC,CASRLAGGPYEQYF
NA,14,TRBV6-5,once,TRBJ2-7,TGTGCCAGCAGTTACTCGAGTCCGATCTACGAGCAGTACTTC,CASSYSSPIYEQYF
NA,15,TRBV4-2,NA,TRBJ1-2,TGTGCCAGCAGCCAAGATACACAGGAGGGCTATGGCTACACCTTC,CASSQDTQEGYGYTF
TRBD1,15,TRBV6-5,NA,TRBJ2-7,TGTGCCAGCAGCTACGGACAGGGGGCGATCTACGAGCAGTACTTC,CASSYGQGAIYEQYF
TRBD2,18,TRBV27,NA,TRBJ2-3,TGTGCCAGCAGTGCCGGGGGACTAGCGTTACCCCGAGGAGATACGCAGTATTTT,CASSAGGLALPRGDTQYF
NA,13,TRBV27,NA,TRBJ2-1,TGTGCCAGCAGTTTTCGGACTGGTAATGAGCAGTTCTTC,CASSFRTGNEQFF
TRBD1,17,TRBV6-1,NA,TRBJ2-3,TGTGCCAGCAGTGACCCTTACAGGGGCTCCAGCACAGATACGCAGTATTTT,CASSDPYRGSSTDTQYF
TRBD2,13,TRBV5-1,NA,TRBJ2-1,TGCGCCAGCAGCTTGGGACTAGCGAATGAGCAGTTCTTC,CASSLGLANEQFF
TRBD2,16,TRBV7-2,NA,TRBJ2-3,TGTGCCAGCAGCTTCCAGGGACTAGCGGGAGCAGATACGCAGTATTTT,CASSFQGLAGADTQYF
NA,15,TRBV4-1,NA,TRBJ2-3,TGCGCCAGCAGCCAAGATTTCCCGGGCACAGATACGCAGTATTTT,CASSQDFPGTDTQYF
TRBD2,18,TRBV7-9,NA,TRBJ2-7,TGTTCCAGCAGCTTGGTCGGGGGTCTACTAGCGGACTCCTACGAGCAGTACTTC,CSSSLVGGLLADSYEQYF
NA,12,TRBV30,NA,TRBJ2-1,TGTGCCTCAAAAATGGGTCGGGGTGAGCAGTTCTTC,CASKMGRGEQFF
TRBD1,13,TRBV6-1,NA,TRBJ2-7,TGTGCCAGCAGGGGACAGGGGTCCTACGAGCAGTACTTC,CASRGQGSYEQYF
NA,15,TRBV28,NA,TRBJ1-2,TGTGCCAGCAGTTTAACCCCCCCCAGGGTCTATGGCTACACCTTC,CASSLTPPRVYGYTF
TRBD1,14,TRBV7-3,NA,TRBJ1-2,TGTGCCAGCAGCCCTGGACAGGGTCTTGGTGGCTACACCTTC,CASSPGQGLGGYTF
TRBD1,13,TRBV27,once,TRBJ2-7,TGTGCCAGCAGTCCGGGACAGGGCTACGAGCAGTACTTC,CASSPGQGYEQYF
NA,13,TRBV4-2,NA,TRBJ1-3,TGTGCCAGCAGATCTTCGTTTGGAAACACCATATATTTT,CASRSSFGNTIYF
TRBD1,14,TRBV7-9,NA,TRBJ2-3,TGTGCCAGCAGCTTAGACAGGGGAGCAGATACGCAGTATTTT,CASSLDRGADTQYF
TRBD2,18,TRBV28,few,TRBJ2-5,TGTGCCAGCAGTAAAGGACTAGCGGGAGGGCCTCACCAAGAGACCCAGTACTTC,CASSKGLAGGPHQETQYF
TRBD1,16,TRBV7-3,NA,TRBJ2-6,TGTTCCAGCAGCACTGACAGGGTCTCTGGGGCCAACGTCCTGACTTTC,CSSSTDRVSGANVLTF
NA,14,TRBV7-2,NA,TRBJ2-7,TGTGCCAGCAGCCCGGGGGACGTGGGATACGAGCAGTACTTC,CASSPGDVGYEQYF
TRBD2,14,TRBV19,NA,TRBJ2-2,TGTGCCAGTACAGCAGGGAGGGGCGCCGGGGAGCTGTTTTTT,CASTAGRGAGELFF
NA,13,TRBV21-1,NA,TRBJ2-7,TGTGCCAGCAACCCGACATATTACTACGAGCAGTACTTC,CASNPTYYYEQYF
TRBD2,16,TRBV7-9,NA,TRBJ2-1,TGTGCCAGCAGCTTGAAGACTAGCGGGAGGGCCAGGGAGCAGTTCTTC,CASSLKTSGRAREQFF
TRBD2,13,TRBV19,NA,TRBJ2-5,TGTGCCAGTAGTGTGACTAGCGTAGAGACCCAGTACTTC,CASSVTSVETQYF
TRBD1,16,TRBV19,NA,TRBJ2-7,TGTGCCAGTAGTAAGGGGACCGGGACAGGGTTAACGGAGCAGTACTTC,CASSKGTGTGLTEQYF
NA,14,TRBV28,NA,TRBJ1-2,TGTGCCAGCACCTCCACTGACGGGAACTATGGCTACACCTTC,CASTSTDGNYGYTF
NA,16,TRBV7-7,NA,TRBJ2-5,TGTGCTAGCAGCTTCCTCTCGCCGACTGGAGGGGAGACCCAGTACTTC,CASSFLSPTGGETQYF